This TCR beta chain stems from a study of T cell responses to AZD1222 COVID-19 vaccine. Study-wide results and limits: In a largely white British group with more females than males, clonal diversity was possibly underestimated. Scientists sampled the repertoires only once the peak T cell response had passed.

Assay: immunoSEQ multiplex PCR; the TCRdb copy retains only in-frame clones and omits some. Of roughly 120,000 clones listed, roughly 90% were seen once; the top ten hold 5% to 5.5%. This clone was detected once. Its antigen is unknown. Germline V gives CDR1 SQVTM, CDR2 ANQGSEA. Trimming removed 7 bases at V and 3 bases at J, with 15 bases between. The CDR3 covers 13 residues. The source is an adult in good health. The sequencing here drew on peripheral blood, taken on day 0 of AZD1222 vaccination. The chain couples TRBV29-1 to TRBJ1-2; D not certain. The CDR3 protein is CSAATPADYGYTF. As DNA, the CDR3 is TGCAGCGCGGCCACCCCGGCGGACTATGGCTACACCTTC.